This TCR beta chain was captured by sequencing in a study of radiotherapy plus CTLA-4 blockade in lung cancer. Regarding the study as a whole: Blood TCR clones of tumor origin expanded after radiotherapy plus ipilimumab.

Per the germline V gene, CDR1 is SGHTA and CDR2 is FQGNSA. V lost 4 bases, J lost 0 bases, and 5 bases stayed unmatched. This CDR3 is built from 15 residues. Comment on this clone: Its matching antigen is unknown.

Patients had chemo-refractory metastatic non-small-cell lung cancer and received focal radiation plus CTLA-4 blockade that used ipilimumab. Measured with immunoSEQ multiplex PCR; TCRdb has only the in-frame clones, and not every one. The profile covers more than 50,000 clones, with 60% to 80% appearing a single time and 2.9% taken by the ten largest. The chain couples TRBV7-2 to TRBJ2-7, with 8 positions matching TRBD1. This clonotype originated in a human donor with non-small cell lung cancer who had a complete response to radiotherapy plus ipilimumab. The sequenced sample was peripheral blood, obtained from a patient treated with radiotherapy plus ipilimumab. This CDR3 is CASSSQGGYSYEQYF. DNA for the CDR3: TGTGCCAGCAGCTCACAGGGGGGATACTCCTACGAGCAGTACTTC.